Given below is one TCR beta chain in context. The record originates from a study of blood T cell repertoires in COVID-19. Study overall: The United States, Italy and Spain supplied acute and convalescent COVID-19 samples. Sources were T cells, B-cell-depleted T cells, or PBMCs; the material itself was cDNA or gDNA.

The CDR3 length is 15 residues. From germline, CDR1 is MDHEN and CDR2 SYDVKM. V lost 7 bases, J lost 4 bases, and 18 bases lay in between. Assay: immunoSEQ multiplex PCR; the TCRdb copy retains only in-frame clones and omits some. The sample carries about 220,000 clones, roughly 84% recorded once. The V call is TRBV28, the J call TRBJ2-3; D possibly corresponds to TRBD2 (6 bases). This sequence originates from a woman under 40 who had recovered from COVID-19. Sequenced: peripheral blood. The CDR3 region is CASTQGLPNSDTQYF. The CDR3 DNA is TGTGCCAGCACCCAGGGACTTCCGAACTCAGATACGCAGTATTTT.